This TCR beta chain was sequenced during a study of early T cells in non-severe SARS-CoV-2 infection. For the study at large: Unpaired chains resulted from sequencing bulk RNA of unsorted whole blood.

The ends were cut back, 5 bases at V and 1 base at J, with 7 bases in the middle. The CDR3 covers 12 residues. Germline V lookup: CDR1 SQVTM, CDR2 ANQGSEA. Unique molecular identifiers were added to individual cDNA molecules. TCRdb itself ran the 5' RACE reads through MiXCR, one entry per CDR3 protein. The sample has tens of thousands of distinct CDR3 sequences; 11% are singletons. This clonotype was detected a few times. Sequencing used whole blood. The chain links TRBV29-1 to TRBJ2-3, with D perhaps matching TRBD2 (6 bases). The sequence was collected from an adult who was a healthcare worker with PCR-confirmed SARS-CoV-2 infection or an uninfected control (not recorded which). CDR3 nucleotide sequence: TGCAGCGTTCCGGGGGGCACAGATACGCAGTATTTT. This sequence encodes CSVPGGTDTQYF.